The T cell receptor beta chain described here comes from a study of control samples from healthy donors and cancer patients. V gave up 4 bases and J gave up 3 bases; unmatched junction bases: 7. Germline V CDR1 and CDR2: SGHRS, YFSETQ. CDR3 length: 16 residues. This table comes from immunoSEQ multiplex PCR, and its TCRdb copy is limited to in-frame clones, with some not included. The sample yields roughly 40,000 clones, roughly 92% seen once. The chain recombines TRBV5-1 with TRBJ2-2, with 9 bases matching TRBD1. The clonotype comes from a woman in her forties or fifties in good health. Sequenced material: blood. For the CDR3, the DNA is TGCGCCAGCAGCCCCCCGGGACAGGGACACACCGGGGAGCTGTTTTTT. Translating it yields CASSPPGQGHTGELFF. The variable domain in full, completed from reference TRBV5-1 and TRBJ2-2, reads KAGVTQTPRYLIKTRGQQVTLSCSPISGHRSVSWYQQTPGQGLQFLFEYFSETQRNKGNFPGRFSGRQFSNSRSEMNVSTLELGDSALYLCASSPPGQGHTGELFFGEGSRLTVL.